The sequence of this TCR beta chain was determined in a study of neurological immune-mediated disorders (dated by TCRdb to the late 2010s). For the study in its entirety: Among the roughly 35 multiple sclerosis patients, relapsing-remitting MS accounted for around 30 and secondary progressive MS accounted for 3. The 95 to 110 TCR-beta libraries covered PBMC samples along with longitudinal samples, technical triplicates, and paired sorted CD4+ and CD8+ T-cell subsets. The cohort was made up of approximately 71 subjects, consisting of some 14 HAM/TSP patients, around 35 multiple sclerosis patients and approximately 20 healthy controls. Peripheral blood TCR-beta repertoires from HTLV-I-associated myelopathy (HAM/TSP) patients, multiple sclerosis patients and healthy controls were compared by UMI-based sequencing. Overall results and qualifications from the work: The MS cluster was not associated with any clinical or MRI features, and the authors stated that larger cohorts are needed. No identical CDR3 amino acid sequences were found to be shared among expanded clones across subjects, suggesting that TCR-beta repertoires were private in all groups. TCR clonal expansion was highest in HAM/TSP patients and lowest in MS patients, with MS patients falling below even healthy controls. In a phylogenetic analysis, the repertoires of 18 out of 34 MS patients fell into a single cluster of related CDR3 sequences, pointing to a possible signature at the repertoire level.

For unsorted PBMC libraries, 2 million PBMCs were used after storage in RNAlater at -80 degrees C until RNA extraction. Multiple sclerosis patients were enrolled in a US clinical protocol under which disease progression was evaluated by magnetic resonance imaging. Peripheral blood underwent Ficoll-Hypaque density gradient centrifugation to isolate PBMCs, which were then cryopreserved in liquid nitrogen. cDNA was synthesized by template-switch 5'RACE using a primer carrying a 10-nucleotide random unique molecular identifier by which each TCR transcript was tagged. Over 190 million TCR-beta sequences, covering 15-18 subjects, were produced in each sequencing run. The RNeasy kit was used to extract total RNA. The KAPA Real-time Library Amplification kit was used to amplify TCR-beta VDJ regions with primers for the TCR constant region and the 5'RACE anchor. Sample indexes and Illumina adaptors were added in a first PCR, after which library yield was increased in a second PCR. After Ampure bead purification, the TCR product of roughly 650 bp was size-selected on a 2% E-gel SizeSelection system. Before pooling, libraries had their quality checked on a Bioanalyzer, their concentration measured with Qubit, and their quantity determined with the Kapa Library Quantification kit. An Illumina HiSeq 2500 sequenced the libraries paired-end 2 x 150 bp. To increase sequence diversity, roughly 25-31% phiX was spiked into each library pool. As for the original processing: The UMI-based MiGEC pipeline processed quality-filtered reads and removed over 80% of raw TCR sequences during error correction. VDJ genes were aligned to IMGT germline references, and each clonotype was defined by a unique CDR3 amino acid sequence together with V-J genes. VDJtools evaluated clonal expansion, Shannon diversity and CDR3 relatedness (CalcPairwiseDistances, ClusterSamples); CLCbio workbench built phylogenetic trees. Using coefficient-of-variation modelling across technical triplicates, the study counted a clone as expanded if it had at least 8 unique UMIs. Starting from the raw public reads, TCRdb applied fastp trimming at Q25, assembled clones with MiXCR and retained in-frame beta chains. For every CDR3 protein sequence, its rows merge into one entry that carries the most common genes and DNA. The V and J calls reflect TCRdb's pipeline rather than the authors' work. The sample table lists about 50,000 distinct CDR3 sequences, under 2% of them with a count of one. The top ten clonotypes cover under 2.5% of the sample.

This clonotype was counted many times. This clone's antigen is unknown. The record has no base qualities; no much larger clone is one base away. There are 11 amino acids in the CDR3, from cysteine to phenylalanine inclusive. Only the CDR3 DNA stays, 33 bases, in frame from base 1. The germline V gene (reference sequence) gives CDR1 as DFQATT and CDR2 as SNEGSKA. The junction shows trimming of 6 bases on V and 4 bases on J, plus 9 bases between the germline ends. The sample taken for sequencing was PBMCs. The V and J genes are TRBV20-1 and TRBJ1-1; no D gene is confidently identified. The receptor comes from a woman between 40 and 50 years old with multiple sclerosis. The nucleotide sequence reads as follows: TGCAGTGCGCAGAGGCCCACTGAAGCTTTCTTT. Translated, it reads CSAQRPTEAFF.